Presented here are 25 T cell receptor beta chains from one specimen sequenced in a study of molecular identifiers for immune sequencing clone quantification. TCRdb redid the calling of the PCR reads with MiXCR, one entry per CDR3 protein. The data hold under 800,000 distinct CDR3 sequences, with about 25% observed a single time. Sequenced input: naive CD8+ T cells from blood, with Jurkat cell RNA spiked in. Stated subset: FACS-sorted CD8+CD4-CCR7+CD45RA+ naive T cells. Source of these receptors: a human donor in good health. Some libraries in this study had Jurkat cell RNA spiked in.

This clonotype was observed at least ten times. V is TRBV5-1 and J is TRBJ2-7, with D tentatively TRBD2 (5 bases). The CDR3 loop spans 14 amino acids. CDR1 is SGHRS and CDR2 is YFSETQ in the germline V gene. The V end was cut by 0 bases, the J end by 12 bases, with 19 bases between. The DNA of the CDR3 is TGCGCCAGCAGCTTGGATGACTACCGGTCCCAATTGTACTTC. Translation gives CASSLDDYRSQLYF.

This clonotype was detected a few times. This chain connects TRBV23-1 to TRBJ1-1; no firm D call. TRBV23-1 is an open reading frame, and its role is uncertain. V was trimmed by 4 bases and J by 1 base, leaving 10 bases between them. The CDR3 spans 14 residues. CDR3 sequence reads: CASSRTDPNTEAFF. The CDR3 nucleotides are TGCGCCAGCAGTCGTACAGACCCGAACACTGAAGCTTTCTTT.

This chain joins TRBV28 and TRBJ2-2; TRBD1 is a possible D gene (5 bases). V dropped 5 bases and J dropped 16 bases, with 11 bases sitting between them. This CDR3 is 10 amino acids long. Germline V CDR1 and CDR2: MDHEN, SYDVKM. The CDR3 spells CASSDSYTFF. The CDR3 DNA follows: TGTGCCAGCAGTGACAGCTATACGTTTTTT.

This clonotype came up many times. The rearrangement uses TRBV29-1 and TRBJ2-2; a possible D gene is TRBD1 (5 bases). This CDR3 contains 12 residues. Germline V gene lookup returns CDR1 SQVTM and CDR2 ANQGSEA. Deletions cut 4 bases from V and 8 bases from J, with 11 bases between. CDR3 sequence: CSVVGGAGELFF. The CDR3 DNA reads as TGCAGCGTTGTCGGTGGGGCTGGGGAGCTGTTTTTT.

In this sample, this clonotype turned up once. One base away lies a much larger clone, so this may be a sequencing read error. The chain is built from TRBV7-9 and TRBJ2-5; D remains unclear. The CDR3 runs 13 residues. CDR1 is SEHNR and CDR2 is FQNEAQ in the germline V gene (reference sequence). The CDR3 bases are TGTGCCCGCAGACAAATGTACCAAGAGACCCAGTACTTC. Its translation: CARRQMYQETQYF.

The table lists this clonotype with many counts. V usage is TRBV12-3 or TRBV12-4 and J usage is TRBJ1-4; D perhaps matches TRBD1 (6 bases). This CDR3 has 14 amino acids. With 6 bases removed from V and 3 bases from J, the gap between germline ends came to 11 bases. The CDR3 is CASRKQGSNEKLFF. CDR3 DNA: TGTGCCAGCAGGAAACAGGGATCTAATGAAAAACTGTTTTTT.

This clonotype came up a few times. The rearrangement joins TRBV30 to TRBJ1-1; the D is unclear. Germline V lookup: CDR1 GTSNPN, CDR2 SVGIG (reference sequence). The germline V and J ends were trimmed by 2 bases and 1 base, with 5 bases remaining between them. This CDR3 is 12 amino acids long. Here the CDR3 reads CAWSLTNTEAFF. The CDR3 DNA is TGTGCCTGGAGTTTAACGAACACTGAAGCTTTCTTT.

This clonotype was detected ten times or more. The chain is built from TRBV7-9 and TRBJ2-2; D is undetermined. V was pared by 1 base and J by 6 bases, with 3 bases between. Germline V lookup: CDR1 SEHNR, CDR2 FQNEAQ (reference sequence). The CDR3 spans 12 residues. The CDR3 nucleotides read TGTGCCAGCAGCTTAGACGCCGGGGAGCTGTTTTTT. It translates to CASSLDAGELFF.

This clonotype was recorded once. Relative to the germline gene, one junction end is altered; a read error may explain this. The J gene is TRBJ2-7, the V gene TRBV19, with 7 bases matching TRBD1. This CDR3 contains 12 residues. Germline CDR1 LNHDA, CDR2 SQIVND (reference sequence). In DNA form, the CDR3 reads TGTGCCAGTAGTCAAACAGGGGTCGAGAAGTACTTC. It yields the protein CASSQTGVEKYF. Full variable domain (outside the CDR3, taken from reference TRBV19 and TRBJ2-7): DGGITQSPKYLFRKEGQNVTLSCEQNLNHDAMYWYRQDPGQGLRLIYYSQIVNDFQKGDIAEGYSVSREKKESFPLTVTSAQKNPTAFYLCASSQTGVEKYFGPGTRLTVT.

A word on this clonotype: One end of the junction fails to match germline, which may point to a read error. This chain links TRBV6-1 with TRBJ2-7, with 10 nucleotides matching TRBD2. CDR1 and CDR2 from the germline V gene are MNHNS and SASEGT. There are 14 residues in the CDR3. The CDR3 DNA sequence: TGTGCCAGCAGAAAGACTAGCGGGTCCTCCGAGCAGTACTTC. Its translation is CASRKTSGSSEQYF.

The chain recombines TRBV28 with TRBJ2-2; D not certain. This CDR3 comprises 12 residues. Trimming took off 5 bases at V and 6 bases at J, with 7 bases between the two ends. CDR1 and CDR2 (germline): MDHEN, SYDVKM. CDR3: CASSPFPGELFF. CDR3 in DNA: TGTGCCAGCAGTCCATTTCCCGGGGAGCTGTTTTTT. The full variable domain, completed using reference TRBV28 and TRBJ2-2, is DVKVTQSSRYLVKRTGEKVFLECVQDMDHENMFWYRQDPGLGLRLIYFSYDVKMKEKGDIPEGYSVSREKKERFSLILESASTNQTSMYLCASSPFPGELFFGEGSRLTVL.

This chain connects TRBV5-6 to TRBJ2-1; D may be TRBD2 (6 bases). In germline, CDR1 is SGHDT, CDR2 YYEEEE. The CDR3 consists of 15 residues. V was cut by 4 bases and J by 10 bases, with 21 bases left in between. Here the CDR3 reads CASSLEGTQGREQFF. DNA of the CDR3: TGTGCCAGCAGCCTGGAGGGGACTCAAGGAAGGGAGCAGTTCTTC.

The table lists this clonotype with many counts. This sequence joins TRBV6-6 and TRBJ1-5; the D gene is possibly TRBD1 (5 bases). V was shortened by 1 base and J by 0 bases, with 7 bases between the two germline ends. The CDR3 is 15 residues long. The germline V gene has CDR1 MNHNY and CDR2 SVGAGI (reference sequence). This chain's CDR3 is CASSYWDRSNQPQHF. The CDR3 region has the DNA TGTGCCAGCAGTTACTGGGACCGTAGCAATCAGCCCCAGCATTTT.

The rearrangement links TRBV6-5 to TRBJ2-3, with D unresolved. V dropped 0 bases and J dropped 5 bases, with 12 bases sitting between them. The CDR3 is 15 amino acids. Germline values: CDR1 MNHEY, CDR2 SVGAGI. For the CDR3, the DNA is TGTGCCAGCAGTTACTCGGCTGATAGTATAGATACGCAGTATTTT. Translating it yields CASSYSADSIDTQYF.

The rearrangement joins TRBV19 to TRBJ1-1; D ambiguous. CDR1 and CDR2 from the germline V gene are LNHDA and SQIVND (reference sequence). V was shortened by 3 bases and J by 7 bases, with 9 bases between the two germline ends. The CDR3 loop spans 12 amino acids. CDR3 in DNA: TGTGCCAGTAGTATCGACCAGCTTGAAGCTTTCTTT. Translated, it gives CASSIDQLEAFF.

This clonotype showed up many times. J is TRBJ2-4 and V is TRBV13, with D maybe TRBD1 (5 bases). CDR1 PRHDT and CDR2 FYEKMQ come from the germline V gene (reference sequence). The CDR3 consists of 15 residues. V lost 5 bases to trimming and J lost 1 base, with 12 bases between them. The CDR3, as DNA: TGTGCCAGCAGCAACGCAGGGCTGGCCAAAAACATTCAGTACTTC. Protein product: CASSNAGLAKNIQYF.

This clonotype has more than one count but fewer than ten. The chain carries TRBV20-1 and TRBJ2-2; no firm D call. Trimming removed 3 bases from V and 6 bases from J, with 14 bases in between. Germline V gene data show CDR1 as DFQATT and CDR2 as SNEGSKA (reference sequence). The CDR3 is 14 amino acids. DNA for the CDR3: TGCAGTGCTAGGGACGTTGATGTGGCCGGGGAGCTGTTTTTT. This gives the protein CSARDVDVAGELFF.

This clonotype was detected only a few times. CDR3 DNA sequence: TGTGCCTGGAGGGACAACTCCTACGAGCAGTACTTC. Translated, it gives CAWRDNSYEQYF. The gene calls are TRBV30 and TRBJ2-7; D possibly corresponds to TRBD1 (5 bases). Germline lookup yields CDR1 GTSNPN and CDR2 SVGIG (reference sequence). This CDR3 spans 12 amino acids. Trimming pared 3 bases from V and 0 bases from J, leaving 6 bases between.

This clonotype has at least ten counts. This chain connects TRBV4-2 to TRBJ2-7; a possible D gene is TRBD1 (6 bases). The CDR3 has 15 residues. Trimming took off 0 bases at V and 4 bases at J, with 13 bases between the two ends. The germline CDR1 and CDR2 sequences are LGHNA and YNFKEQ. The CDR3 DNA follows: TGTGCCAGCAGCCAAGAGGAGTCAGGGGTATACGAGCAGTACTTC. This codes for CASSQEESGVYEQYF.

The chain carries TRBV4-1 and TRBJ2-1; TRBD1 might be the D (6 bases). V was pared by 0 bases and J by 8 bases, with 17 bases between. The CDR3 runs to 16 residues. Germline CDR1 MGHRA, CDR2 YSYEKL. CDR3 amino acids: CASSQERGTLRDEQFF. DNA for the CDR3: TGCGCCAGCAGCCAAGAGAGGGGGACCCTACGGGATGAGCAGTTCTTC.

This clonotype was picked up a small number of times. The chain has TRBV20-1 and TRBJ2-4, with 7 bases lining up with TRBD1. CDR1 DFQATT and CDR2 SNEGSKA come from the germline V gene (reference sequence). The CDR3 sequence is 17 residues long. Germline trimming cut 4 bases from V and 0 bases from J; bases unmatched to any gene: 12. In nucleotides, the CDR3 is TGCAGTGCTACTCCTTCCGGGACAGTACTAGCCAAAAACATTCAGTACTTC. Protein sequence: CSATPSGTVLAKNIQYF.

This clonotype appeared a few times. The chain joins TRBV24-1 to TRBJ2-3; weak D call: TRBD2 (5 bases). Germline V gene lookup returns CDR1 KGHDR and CDR2 SFDVKD. Trimming cost V 10 bases and J 2 bases, with 21 bases left between them. The CDR3 length is 16 residues. The CDR3 DNA reads TGTGCCACAACTGAATGCCGGGAAGGGCCCACAGATACGCAGTATTTT. Its protein product is CATTECREGPTDTQYF.

This clonotype was picked up a small number of times. J is TRBJ2-7 and V is TRBV7-9; D ambiguous. The length of the CDR3 is 12 residues. Deletions cut 5 bases from V and 4 bases from J, with 9 bases between. Germline V gene lookup returns CDR1 SEHNR and CDR2 FQNEAQ (reference sequence). CDR3 sequence reads: CASSTTPYEQYF. The CDR3 DNA sequence: TGTGCCAGCAGCACGACCCCATACGAGCAGTACTTC. Complete variable domain (other parts from reference TRBV7-9 and TRBJ2-7): DTGVSQNPRHKITKRGQNVTFRCDPISEHNRLYWYRQTLGQGPEFLTYFQNEAQLEKSRLLSDRFSAERPKGSFSTLEIQRTEQGDSAMYLCASSTTPYEQYFGPGTRLTVT.

This clonotype was seen more than once but under ten times. This likely comes from a read error, as the CDR3 has no conserved phenylalanine or tryptophan at its end. The rearrangement uses TRBV14 and TRBJ1-1; 7 bases line up with TRBD1. The ends lost 4 bases at V and 0 bases at J; junction bases unmatched: 8. CDR1 is SGHDN and CDR2 is FVKESK in the germline V gene. The CDR3 is 16 residues long. The CDR3 sequence: CASSLLPTGVNTEAFL. CDR3 nucleotide sequence: TGTGCCAGCAGCCTTCTCCCTACAGGGGTGAACACTGAAGCTTTCTTG.

This clonotype was picked up many times. The CDR3 spells CASSLWDREDTQYF. CDR3 nucleotides: TGTGCCAGCAGTTTATGGGACAGGGAGGATACGCAGTATTTT. This chain connects TRBV12-3 or TRBV12-4 to TRBJ2-3, with 9 positions matching TRBD1. CDR3 length: 14 residues. The V segment lost 2 bases and the J segment 6 bases; nucleotides outside the gene matches: 3.